The 14 T cell receptor beta chains below come from one sample, sequenced in a study of blood T cells in healthy people across ages. With a J-beta primer mix and a sample-barcoded 5' primer, a second PCR ran 7 to 11 cycles. TCRdb used MiXCR to reprocess the 5' RACE reads, holding one entry per CDR3 protein. Of hundreds of thousands of distinct CDR3 sequences detected, approximately 39% appear once; the ten largest clones hold 20%. The specimen sequenced was blood. These receptors all stem from a woman aged 55-75 years in good health.

Points on this clonotype: This may be a read error, as it is one base from a much larger clone. The rearrangement links TRBV6-5 to TRBJ2-5, with D uncertain. The DNA end lines up better with TRBJ2-7; the J call may be wrong. CDR1 is MNHEY, CDR2 SVGAGI, per germline. CDR3 length: 14 residues. The CDR3 region has the DNA TGTGCCAGCAGTTACGCGTCCGGAAACGACGAGCAGTACTTC. Its translation is CASSYASGNDEQYF.

The chain joins TRBV7-2 to TRBJ2-5; 9 nucleotides line up with TRBD1. Germline V gives CDR1 SGHTA, CDR2 FQGNSA. The CDR3 is 13 amino acids. The trim removed 1 base at V and 7 bases at J, leaving 1 base unmatched. The CDR3 spells CASSLETGGTQYF. For the CDR3, the DNA is TGTGCCAGCAGCTTAGAGACAGGGGGGACCCAGTACTTC. The whole variable domain, filled in from reference TRBV7-2 and TRBJ2-5, reads GAGVSQSPSNKVTEKGKDVELRCDPISGHTALYWYRQSLGQGLEFLIYFQGNSAPDKSGLPSDRFSAERTGGSVSTLTIQRTQQEDSAVYLCASSLETGGTQYFGPGTRLLVL.

This clonotype occurred a few times. The chain carries TRBV10-3 and TRBJ1-2; D not resolved. V lost 4 bases to trimming and J lost 8 bases, with 8 bases between them. The germline V gene has CDR1 ENHRY and CDR2 SYGVKD. The CDR3 is 11 amino acids. The CDR3 nucleotides read TGTGCCATCAGTGTGGGTGAGGGCTACACCTTC. Translating it yields CAISVGEGYTF.

This chain links TRBV11-2 with TRBJ2-4; TRBD2 agrees at 16 bases. From germline, CDR1 is SGHAT and CDR2 FQNNGV. The trim removed 4 bases at V and 12 bases at J, leaving 6 bases unmatched. This CDR3 has 15 amino acids. CDR3 sequence (DNA): TGTGCCAGCAGCTCGGGACTAGCGGGAGGGCCCGCTCAGTACTTC. Amino acids: CASSSGLAGGPAQYF.

This clonotype came up a few times. The chain couples TRBV5-1 to TRBJ2-1; perhaps D is TRBD1 or TRBD2 (6 bases each). The CDR3 is made up of 15 amino acids. Germline V CDR1 and CDR2: SGHRS, YFSETQ. The ends were cut back, 4 bases at V and 8 bases at J, with 19 bases in the middle. The CDR3 reads CASSPGDFGSDEQFF. CDR3 sequence (DNA): TGCGCCAGCAGCCCAGGGGACTTCGGGTCGGATGAGCAGTTCTTC.

Concerning this clonotype: At one end the junction does not follow the germline gene, possibly because of a read error. V and J are TRBV9 and TRBJ2-5; D may be TRBD2 (6 bases). The CDR3 extends over 14 amino acids. Germline loops: CDR1 SGDLS, CDR2 YYNGEE. The CDR3 region has the DNA TGTGCCTGCAGTTCCGGGACTCTGGATGAGACCCAGTACTTC. As protein: CACSSGTLDETQYF.

This clonotype appeared many times. The chain uses TRBV29-1 and TRBJ2-1, with D tentatively TRBD2 (6 bases). V was pared by 7 bases and J by 6 bases, with 19 bases between. In germline, CDR1 is SQVTM, CDR2 ANQGSEA. This CDR3 spans 14 amino acids. This CDR3 is CSAWEETSTNEQFF. The CDR3, as DNA: TGCAGCGCTTGGGAGGAGACTAGTACCAATGAGCAGTTCTTC.

This rearrangement joins TRBV7-8 to TRBJ2-1; TRBD2 agrees at 13 bases. In germline, CDR1 is SGHVS, CDR2 FQNEAQ. The CDR3 runs 18 residues. With V trimmed by 5 bases and J by 2 bases, 9 bases remained unmatched. The CDR3 DNA reads as TGTGCCAGCAGCCTACGGACTAGCGGGAGTCTCCCCTACAATGAGCAGTTCTTC. It translates to CASSLRTSGSLPYNEQFF.

Comment on this clonotype: A much larger clone differs from this one at a single base, so this may be a read error. The gene calls are TRBV12-3 or TRBV12-4 and TRBJ2-3; D possibly corresponds to TRBD2 (5 bases). This CDR3 is 12 amino acids long. The V and J ends lost 6 bases and 7 bases respectively, with 11 bases between them. This chain's CDR3 is CASRRTGNTQYF. In DNA, the CDR3 is TGTGCCAGCAGACGGACGGGGAATACGCAGTATTTT.

The chain has TRBV20-1 and TRBJ2-3; 9 nucleotides align to TRBD2. Per the germline V gene, CDR1 is DFQATT and CDR2 is SNEGSKA (reference sequence). The CDR3 spans 15 residues. With V trimmed by 6 bases and J by 5 bases, 12 bases remained unmatched. CDR3 DNA sequence: TGCAGTGCCACCGGGGCGGGGGGGGAGGTAGATACGCAGTATTTT. This encodes CSATGAGGEVDTQYF.

This clonotype was found once. A much larger clone lies one base from this, so it may be a read error. DNA of the CDR3: TGTGCCAGCAGCCCCGGGACTAGCGGAGACAATGAGCAGTACTTC. It specifies CASSPGTSGDNEQYF. The chain combines TRBV7-2 with TRBJ2-5; 11 bases agree with TRBD2. Germline V gives CDR1 SGHTA, CDR2 FQGNSA. Unmatched junction bases numbered 13, after V lost 5 bases and J lost 11 bases. CDR3 size: 15 residues.

The chain carries TRBV27 and TRBJ1-4, with a tentative D call TRBD1 (5 bases). The germline V and J ends were trimmed by 2 bases and 8 bases, with 18 bases remaining between them. Germline CDR1 MNHEY, CDR2 SMNVEV (reference sequence). This CDR3 is built from 16 residues. Written as DNA, the CDR3 is TGTGCCAGCAGTTTAGGGTTTGGGGCAGGTGCGGAAAAACTGTTTTTT. This gives the protein CASSLGFGAGAEKLFF.

The chain links TRBV28 to TRBJ2-1; D is unresolved. Looked up from germline, CDR1 is MDHEN and CDR2 is SYDVKM. Trimming stripped 2 bases from V and 4 bases from J, with 6 bases between. The CDR3 loop spans 13 amino acids. In DNA form, the CDR3 reads TGTGCCAGCAGTTTAACTAATTACAATGAGCAGTTCTTC. Translating it yields CASSLTNYNEQFF.

The chain couples TRBV20-1 to TRBJ2-1; 10 bases are shared with TRBD2. Matching the DNA end better, TRBJ2-7 makes the J call doubtful. This CDR3 has 15 residues. CDR1 DFQATT and CDR2 SNEGSKA come from the germline V gene (reference sequence). The CDR3 sequence is CSAQGLAISYNEQYF. The CDR3 DNA reads TGCAGTGCTCAGGGACTAGCGATCTCCTACAATGAGCAGTACTTC.